The entry below describes one TCR beta chain. Its antigen is as yet unknown. These data belong to a study of Ad26.COV2.S vaccination and SARS-CoV-2 variants. Overall study context: Ad26.COV2.S given intramuscularly, once or twice 56 days apart. Findings of the study overall: An underestimation of total T cell responses may have resulted from the TCR breadth and depth analyses. Individuals receiving vaccine had higher spike-specific TCR breadth than placebo recipients did.

Germline CDR1 SGHVS, CDR2 FNYEAQ. The CDR3 length is 16 residues. The ends were cut back, 4 bases at V and 0 bases at J, with 10 bases in the middle. Regarding treatment: 15 to 20 received Ad26.COV2.S at low or high dose, single or two shots; roughly five received placebo; per-sample allocation not given. Sampling happened 63 days after the first vaccine or placebo injection. Ad26.COV2.S expressed prefusion-stabilized spike from the original Wuhan strain. Profiling relied on immunoSEQ multiplex PCR, and the TCRdb table lists in-frame clones only, not all of them. The data contain roughly 400,000 clones, roughly 90% of them seen just once; the ten biggest clones take up over 1.5%.

This chain links TRBV7-6 with TRBJ2-6; the D is unclear. The sample here was peripheral blood, taken in a trial of Ad26.COV2.S vaccine versus placebo. This receptor was taken from a person aged 18 to 59 who received the Ad26.COV2.S COVID-19 vaccine or a placebo. The DNA for the CDR3 is TGTGCCAGCAGCTATGACGGCTTCTCTGGGGCCAACGTCCTGACTTTC. Protein product: CASSYDGFSGANVLTF.